A selection of T cell receptor beta chains follows, all from one sample in a study of tumour-infiltrating T cells in Burkitt lymphoma. The assay was immunoSEQ multiplex PCR, and TCRdb's table has in-frame clones only and misses some. Of under 5,500 clones detected, less than 15% appear once; the ten largest clones hold less than 30%. Sequencing was performed on tumor tissue. These receptors all stem from a human donor with Burkitt lymphoma. CDR3s include the opening cysteine and the closing phenylalanine or tryptophan. D genes are given only for firm matches. Size is stated for part of the rows, as once, few or many counts, or as a class when the clone is expanded.

size: medium-sized; length: 13; V: TRBV6-5; D: TRBD1; J: TRBJ2-7; CDR3: CASRPWDSYEQYF; DNA: TGTGCCAGCAGGCCTTGGGACAGCTACGAGCAGTACTTC
size: few; length: 12; V: TRBV5-1; D: NA; J: TRBJ2-5; CDR3: CASSLSRETQYF; DNA: TGCGCCAGCAGCTTGAGTCGAGAGACCCAGTACTTC
size: NA; length: 13; V: TRBV5-6; D: TRBD1; J: TRBJ1-1; CDR3: CASSAQGALGAFF; DNA: TGTGCCAGCTCCGCCCAGGGGGCGTTAGGAGCTTTCTTT
size: few; length: 14; V: TRBV16; D: TRBD1; J: TRBJ2-1; CDR3: CASSPMDRVHEQFF; DNA: TGTGCCAGCAGCCCGATGGACAGGGTCCATGAGCAGTTCTTC
size: NA; length: 12; V: TRBV30; D: NA; J: TRBJ2-1; CDR3: CAWSSGYNEQFF; DNA: TGTGCCTGGAGTTCGGGGTACAATGAGCAGTTCTTC
size: NA; length: 14; V: TRBV28; D: NA; J: TRBJ2-7; CDR3: CASTPPGHTYEQYF; DNA: TGTGCCAGCACACCGCCGGGGCATACCTACGAGCAGTACTTC
size: NA; length: 12; V: TRBV13; D: NA; J: TRBJ2-2; CDR3: CASSSDTGELFF; DNA: TGTGCCAGCAGTTCAGACACCGGGGAGCTGTTTTTT
size: NA; length: 14; V: TRBV2; D: NA; J: TRBJ1-6; CDR3: CASSEEGSYSPLHF; DNA: TGTGCCAGCAGTGAGGAGGGGTCGTATTCACCCCTCCACTTT
size: few; length: 13; V: TRBV5-1; D: NA; J: TRBJ1-1; CDR3: CASTLTENTEAFF; DNA: TGCGCCAGCACCCTGACAGAAAACACTGAAGCTTTCTTT
size: few; length: 14; V: TRBV9; D: NA; J: TRBJ1-5; CDR3: CASSVGDSNQPQHF; DNA: TGTGCCAGCAGCGTAGGGGATAGCAATCAGCCCCAGCATTTT
size: NA; length: 15; V: TRBV6-1; D: NA; J: TRBJ1-2; CDR3: CASSSVAGALYGYTF; DNA: TGTGCCAGCAGTTCCGTGGCAGGAGCCCTCTATGGCTACACCTTC
size: NA; length: 16; V: TRBV19; D: NA; J: TRBJ1-6; CDR3: CASSPLTGLAPSPLHF; DNA: TGTGCCAGTAGTCCGCTAACGGGACTGGCGCCGTCACCCCTCCACTTT
size: NA; length: 16; V: TRBV18; D: TRBD1; J: TRBJ1-1; CDR3: CASSPWAGGLNTEAFF; DNA: TGTGCCAGCTCACCATGGGCAGGGGGTTTGAACACTGAAGCTTTCTTT
size: NA; length: 15; V: TRBV5-6; D: TRBD1; J: TRBJ1-1; CDR3: CASSFGQGWGSEAFF; DNA: TGTGCCAGCAGCTTCGGACAGGGATGGGGATCTGAAGCTTTCTTT
size: medium-sized; length: 13; V: TRBV6-5; D: NA; J: TRBJ1-1; CDR3: CASRENRDGEAFF; DNA: TGTGCCAGCAGAGAGAACCGGGACGGTGAAGCTTTCTTT
size: few; length: 14; V: TRBV27; D: NA; J: TRBJ2-1; CDR3: CASSLSTSIDEQFF; DNA: TGTGCCAGCAGTTTATCCACTAGCATCGATGAGCAGTTCTTC
size: once; length: 15; V: TRBV19; D: NA; J: TRBJ2-7; CDR3: CASSISCTGSFEQYF; DNA: TGTGCCAGTAGTATTTCGTGCACGGGGTCCTTCGAGCAGTACTTC
size: NA; length: 15; V: TRBV6-6; D: NA; J: TRBJ1-2; CDR3: CASSGIGRKTYGYTF; DNA: TGTGCCAGCAGTGGTATTGGGAGAAAGACCTATGGCTACACCTTC
size: NA; length: 13; V: TRBV6-5; D: NA; J: TRBJ2-2; CDR3: CASSYGGTGELFF; DNA: TGTGCCAGCAGTTACGGGGGGACCGGGGAGCTGTTTTTT
size: NA; length: 13; V: TRBV7-6; D: NA; J: TRBJ1-1; CDR3: CASSPPGRPEAFF; DNA: TGTGCCAGCAGCCCCCCCGGCAGGCCCGAAGCTTTCTTT
size: few; length: 16; V: TRBV5-1; D: NA; J: TRBJ2-2; CDR3: CASSYRTEPDTGELFF; DNA: TGCGCCAGCAGCTACCGGACAGAGCCGGACACCGGGGAGCTGTTTTTT
size: NA; length: 17; V: TRBV7-2; D: TRBD2; J: TRBJ2-3; CDR3: CASSRTSGRTRTDTQYF; DNA: TGTGCCAGCAGCCGTACTAGCGGGAGAACTCGGACAGATACGCAGTATTTT
size: few; length: 15; V: TRBV11-2; D: NA; J: TRBJ2-7; CDR3: CASSLEGSGPYEQYF; DNA: TGTGCCAGCAGCTTAGAGGGTTCAGGGCCCTACGAGCAGTACTTC
size: NA; length: 14; V: TRBV19; D: NA; J: TRBJ1-2; CDR3: CASSPRGGNYGYTF; DNA: TGTGCCAGTAGTCCGCGGGGAGGGAACTATGGCTACACCTTC
size: few; length: 16; V: TRBV7-2; D: TRBD1; J: TRBJ1-1; CDR3: CASSTSRDRVNTEAFF; DNA: TGTGCCAGCAGCACTTCCCGGGACAGGGTGAACACTGAAGCTTTCTTT
size: few; length: 13; V: TRBV2; D: NA; J: TRBJ1-1; CDR3: CASTTGFYTEAFF; DNA: TGTGCCAGTACTACAGGGTTTTACACTGAAGCTTTCTTT
size: few; length: 12; V: TRBV14; D: NA; J: TRBJ2-3; CDR3: CASSQVTDTQYF; DNA: TGTGCCAGCAGCCAAGTAACAGATACGCAGTATTTT
size: NA; length: 17; V: TRBV2; D: NA; J: TRBJ1-5; CDR3: CASSVRGGGLGNQPQHF; DNA: TGTGCCAGCAGTGTAAGGGGGGGCGGACTCGGCAATCAGCCCCAGCATTTT
size: few; length: 13; V: TRBV10-2; D: TRBD1; J: TRBJ2-2; CDR3: CAGSTGADGELFF; DNA: TGCGCCGGATCGACAGGGGCGGACGGGGAGCTGTTTTTT
size: NA; length: 14; V: TRBV6-6; D: NA; J: TRBJ1-2; CDR3: CASSYLDSYYGYTF; DNA: TGTGCCAGCAGTTACCTGGACAGCTACTATGGCTACACCTTC
size: NA; length: 11; V: TRBV6-6; D: NA; J: TRBJ1-2; CDR3: CASRRQRGYTF; DNA: TGTGCCAGCAGGAGACAGCGGGGCTACACCTTC
size: few; length: 12; V: TRBV19; D: NA; J: TRBJ2-7; CDR3: CARGGGLYEQYF; DNA: TGTGCCAGAGGTGGGGGTCTGTACGAGCAGTACTTC
size: NA; length: 13; V: TRBV27; D: NA; J: TRBJ2-1; CDR3: CASSLDAAGEQFF; DNA: TGTGCCAGCAGTTTGGACGCTGCGGGTGAGCAGTTCTTC
size: NA; length: 14; V: TRBV2; D: NA; J: TRBJ2-1; CDR3: CASRLTGNYNEQFF; DNA: TGTGCCAGCAGACTCACCGGGAACTACAATGAGCAGTTCTTC
size: NA; length: 14; V: TRBV2; D: TRBD1; J: TRBJ1-2; CDR3: CASSQGQAGDGYTF; DNA: TGTGCCAGCAGTCAGGGACAGGCCGGGGATGGCTACACCTTC
size: NA; length: 15; V: TRBV27; D: TRBD2; J: TRBJ2-1; CDR3: CASSLSSGGGNEQFF; DNA: TGTGCCAGCAGTTTATCTAGCGGGGGGGGGAATGAGCAGTTCTTC
size: NA; length: 16; V: TRBV4-3; D: TRBD2; J: TRBJ2-7; CDR3: CASSQDRRGGRYEQYF; DNA: TGCGCCAGCAGCCAAGATAGGCGGGGGGGCCGCTACGAGCAGTACTTC
size: few; length: 17; V: TRBV5-4; D: TRBD1; J: TRBJ2-7; CDR3: CASSIRTGGMGFREQYF; DNA: TGTGCCAGCAGTATTAGGACAGGGGGCATGGGGTTCCGAGAGCAGTACTTC
size: few; length: 16; V: TRBV27; D: TRBD2; J: TRBJ2-3; CDR3: CASSLLGGGAADTQYF; DNA: TGTGCCAGCAGTTTACTGGGCGGGGGGGCCGCAGATACGCAGTATTTT
size: few; length: 15; V: TRBV9; D: NA; J: TRBJ2-7; CDR3: CASSVGPRSSYEQYF; DNA: TGTGCCAGCAGCGTAGGACCCAGGAGCTCCTACGAGCAGTACTTC
size: NA; length: 13; V: TRBV5-6; D: NA; J: TRBJ1-3; CDR3: CASSLRRSNTIYF; DNA: TGTGCCAGCAGCTTAAGGCGTTCAAACACCATATATTTT
size: NA; length: 17; V: TRBV11-2; D: TRBD1; J: TRBJ1-3; CDR3: CASSLLHYRGPGNTIYF; DNA: TGTGCCAGCAGCTTACTGCATTACAGGGGGCCTGGAAACACCATATATTTT
size: few; length: 13; V: TRBV6-5; D: NA; J: TRBJ1-5; CDR3: CASSPGLIQPQHF; DNA: TGTGCCAGCAGTCCCGGCCTGATACAGCCCCAGCATTTT
size: medium-sized; length: 16; V: TRBV4-1; D: NA; J: TRBJ2-1; CDR3: CASSLSVSSSYNEQFF; DNA: TGCGCCAGCAGCCTTAGCGTTTCGAGCTCCTACAATGAGCAGTTCTTC
size: few; length: 15; V: TRBV7-2; D: TRBD2; J: TRBJ2-5; CDR3: CASRLTSGAQETQYF; DNA: TGTGCCAGCAGGTTGACTAGCGGGGCCCAAGAGACCCAGTACTTC
size: few; length: 13; V: TRBV19; D: NA; J: TRBJ2-7; CDR3: CASSIDRRAEQYF; DNA: TGTGCCAGTAGTATAGATCGTAGGGCGGAGCAGTACTTC
size: NA; length: 13; V: TRBV30; D: NA; J: TRBJ1-2; CDR3: CAWSPLKGSGYTF; DNA: TGTGCCTGGAGTCCCCTGAAGGGATCTGGCTACACCTTC
size: NA; length: 9; V: TRBV28; D: NA; J: TRBJ1-2; CDR3: CGVGYGYTF; DNA: TGTGGTGTGGGCTATGGCTACACCTTC
size: few; length: 16; V: TRBV5-1; D: TRBD2; J: TRBJ2-3; CDR3: CASSLVGTSSADTQYF; DNA: TGCGCCAGCAGCCTCGTGGGGACTAGTAGCGCAGATACGCAGTATTTT
size: NA; length: 15; V: TRBV7-3; D: TRBD2; J: TRBJ2-3; CDR3: CASSLTAGESDTQYF; DNA: TGTGCCAGCAGCTTAACAGCGGGAGAATCTGATACGCAGTATTTT
size: NA; length: 16; V: TRBV19; D: TRBD1; J: TRBJ2-2; CDR3: CASSIFGVQGTGELFF; DNA: TGTGCCAGTAGTATATTCGGGGTACAGGGGACCGGGGAGCTGTTTTTT
size: NA; length: 14; V: TRBV6-6; D: NA; J: TRBJ1-2; CDR3: CASSPLGANYGYTF; DNA: TGTGCCAGCAGCCCCCTTGGAGCTAACTATGGCTACACCTTC
size: NA; length: 18; V: TRBV7-8; D: TRBD1; J: TRBJ2-1; CDR3: CASSLGGGDRVSYNEQFF; DNA: TGTGCCAGCAGCTTAGGGGGAGGGGACAGGGTCTCCTACAATGAGCAGTTCTTC